This T cell receptor beta chain was captured in a study of T-cell reconstitution after alpha-beta-depleted transplantation in children. In its sample, this clonotype was seen a few times. TCRbeta library preparation incorporated unique molecular identifiers. TCRdb independently ran MiXCR on the PCR reads; one entry per CDR3 protein. The table shows 700,000 or so distinct CDR3 sequences, with around 14% occurring only once. V was pared by 0 bases and J by 5 bases, with 13 bases between. The germline gives CDR1 LGHNA, CDR2 YNFKEQ. The CDR3 totals 15 residues. The source is a girl aged 2-10 years with congenital amegakaryocytic thrombocytopenia, due to receive a stem cell transplant. The V and J genes are TRBV4-2 and TRBJ2-5, with D possibly matching TRBD2 (6 bases). Source: PBMCs, taken before TCRalphabeta/CD19-depleted stem cell transplant. This chain's CDR3 is CASSQEGSGGETQYF. In DNA, the CDR3 is TGTGCCAGCAGCCAAGAGGGTAGCGGAGGGGAGACCCAGTACTTC.